This T cell receptor (beta chain) was sequenced for a study of cytomegalovirus exposure and HLA in healthy donors. Study-level findings and limits: Analysis was carried out at a later point, and it linked a missense DCLRE1C variant to TCR beta V- and J-gene trimming.

The CDR3 runs 15 residues. After removal of 0 bases from V and 4 bases from J, the junction contained 4 bases not matched to a gene. Germline lookup yields CDR1 SGHTS and CDR2 YDEGEE. On this clone itself: Antigen: not known.

The PCR contained 60 Vbeta and 13 Jbeta primers. Generated by immunoSEQ multiplex PCR, the TCRdb table keeps only in-frame clones and is missing some. Its table lists about 130,000 clones. This chain uses TRBV5-8 with TRBJ1-5, with 7 nucleotides matching TRBD1. Sequencing input: PBMCs. The source of this sequence is a woman aged 55-70 years in good health and CMV-seronegative. Here the CDR3 reads CASSLAGGSNQPQHF. CDR3 DNA sequence: TGTGCCAGCAGCTTGGCAGGGGGGTCAAATCAGCCCCAGCATTTT. The whole variable domain, remainder taken from reference TRBV5-8 and TRBJ1-5, is EAGVTQSPTHLIKTRGQQATLRCSPISGHTSVYWYQQALGLGLQFLLWYDEGEERNRGNFPPRFSGRQFPNYSSELNVNALELEDSALYLCASSLAGGSNQPQHFGDGTRLSIL.